This entry lists 16 T cell receptor beta chains sequenced from one sample in a study of blood T cells in healthy people across ages (dated by TCRdb to between 2015 and 2016). The method behind the library was 5' RACE. For sequencing, an Illumina HiSeq 2500 was employed. A second PCR of about 6 to 11 cycles was run with a J-beta primer mix and a sample-barcoded 5' primer. In TCRdb, the public reads were trimmed at Q25 with fastp and aligned with MiXCR, with productive beta chains retained. Entries are consolidated by CDR3 protein sequence, retaining the most common genes and DNA. The sample data list 550,000 to 650,000 distinct CDR3 sequences, and about 28% of these were observed just once. Together, the top ten hold more than 15% of the sample. Material: blood. The source of these receptors is a woman of 80 years or more in good health.

A word on this clonotype: A much bigger clone sits one base away, suggesting this may be a read error. The genes are TRBV6-6 and TRBJ2-7; tentatively, D is TRBD1 (6 bases). Per germline, CDR1 MNHNY and CDR2 SVGAGI (reference sequence). V lost 2 bases and J lost 2, with 13 bases in between. The CDR3 loop spans 15 amino acids. The CDR3: CASSYGQGQAYEQYF. CDR3 bases: TGTGCCAGCAGTTACGGCCAGGGGCAGGCCTACGAGCAGTACTTC.

This clonotype was picked up many times. The J gene is TRBJ1-2, the V gene TRBV10-3, with D hard to call. This CDR3 has 13 amino acids. CDR1 ENHRY and CDR2 SYGVKD come from the germline V gene. V lost 6 bases and J 8 bases, leaving 16 bases between the germline ends. CDR3 DNA: TGTGCCATCAGAGACTACCCAGTGTTGGGCTACACCTTC. It translates to CAIRDYPVLGYTF.

This clonotype was seen at least ten times. The V and J genes are TRBV7-2 and TRBJ2-7; 10 nucleotides line up with TRBD1. J gave up 7 bases and V 5 bases, and 11 bases lay outside the gene matches. The germline gives CDR1 SGHTA, CDR2 FQGNSA. This CDR3 contains 15 residues. CDR3 bases: TGTGCCAGCAGCCCCCTGGGACAGGGGCGGGGGGAGCAGTACTTC. Its translation is CASSPLGQGRGEQYF.

In regard to this clonotype: It may be a read error: a sequence one base away is much more abundant. The conserved phenylalanine or tryptophan normally closing the CDR3 is absent here, so this likely arose from a read error. The rearrangement joins TRBV2 to TRBJ2-7; perhaps TRBD2 as D (5 bases). This CDR3 contains 12 residues. V was pared by 5 bases and J by 3 bases, with 8 bases between. The germline V gene has CDR1 SNHLY and CDR2 FYNNEI. The CDR3 region is CASSYRDYEQYY. The CDR3, as DNA: TGTGCCAGCAGTTACCGGGACTACGAGCAGTACTAC.

As concerns this clonotype: An end of the junction differs from the germline gene, which may be a read error. This chain links TRBV5-1 with TRBJ2-6; TRBD2 is a possible D gene (7 bases). CDR3 length: 15 amino acids. Germline V CDR1 and CDR2: SGHRS, YFSETQ. Here the CDR3 reads CASSWGGAGANVLAF. In nucleotides, the CDR3 is TGCGCCAGCAGCTGGGGCGGGGCGGGGGCCAACGTCCTGGCTTTC.

This clonotype was seen many times. The chain recombines TRBV6-5 with TRBJ1-4; D is ambiguous. V was clipped by 2 bases and J by 3 bases, with 4 bases between them. Germline CDR1 MNHEY, CDR2 SVGAGI. This CDR3 has 13 residues. The CDR3: CASSYRANEKLFF. The CDR3 DNA sequence: TGTGCCAGCAGTTACAGGGCTAATGAAAAACTGTTTTTT.

This clonotype was observed at least ten times. The chain is built from TRBV7-3 and TRBJ2-7, with D possibly matching TRBD1 (5 bases). The length of the CDR3 is 15 residues. The germline V gene has CDR1 SGHTA and CDR2 FQGTGA. Trimming left V 5 bases short and J 2 bases short, with 16 bases between. The CDR3 nucleotides are TGTGCCAGCAGCCCCCGAGAAAGGGGAACCTACGAGCAGTACTTC. Translation gives CASSPRERGTYEQYF.

In the case of this clonotype: This sequence may be a read error, since a much larger clone differs from it by one base. J is TRBJ2-5 and V is TRBV6-1; TRBD1 matches 7 bases. The tail of the sequence fits TRBJ2-7 better, so the J call may be wrong. Germline CDR1 reads MNHNS; CDR2 reads SASEGT. The CDR3 is made up of 14 amino acids. The CDR3 DNA follows: TGTGCCAGCAGGGAAGACTGGGCAGGGGGCGAGCAGTACTTC. Translated, it gives CASREDWAGGEQYF.

This clonotype was observed many times. V usage is TRBV10-3 and J usage is TRBJ2-3; no reliable D call. Germline-derived CDR1 and CDR2 are ENHRY and SYGVKD. This CDR3 has 13 residues. Trimming cost V 3 bases and J 0 bases, with 4 bases left between them. The CDR3 is CAISEESTDTQYF. The CDR3, as DNA: TGTGCCATCAGTGAAGAGAGCACAGATACGCAGTATTTT.

The J gene is TRBJ2-1, the V gene TRBV14; D might be TRBD2 (7 bases). The V end lost 0 bases, the J end lost 9 bases, and 15 bases lay between the germline ends. This CDR3 is built from 15 residues. Germline V gene lookup returns CDR1 SGHDN and CDR2 FVKESK. The CDR3, as DNA: TGTGCCAGCAGCCAAGATCTCGGGGGGCTCAGTGAGCAGTTCTTC. This sequence encodes CASSQDLGGLSEQFF. The whole variable domain, filled in from reference TRBV14 and TRBJ2-1, reads EAGVTQFPSHSVIEKGQTVTLRCDPISGHDNLYWYRRVMGKEIKFLLHFVKESKQDESGMPNNRFLAERTGGTYSTLKVQPAELEDSGVYFCASSQDLGGLSEQFFGPGTRLTVL.

This clonotype was seen ten or more times. The chain joins TRBV6-1 to TRBJ1-2; D ambiguous. The CDR3 runs 13 residues. Deletions cut 2 bases from V and 3 bases from J, with 7 bases between. Germline V gives CDR1 MNHNS, CDR2 SASEGT. The CDR3 loop reads CASSENGYYGYTF. CDR3 coding DNA: TGTGCCAGCAGTGAAAACGGATACTATGGCTACACCTTC.

This chain joins TRBV16 and TRBJ2-4, with D maybe TRBD2 (6 bases). The better agreement between TRBJ2-7 and the DNA end casts doubt on the J call. This CDR3 is 15 amino acids long. Germline V gene lookup returns CDR1 KGHSY and CDR2 FQNENV. The CDR3 spells CASSQLGGYLLEQYF. CDR3 coding DNA: TGTGCCAGCAGCCAATTGGGGGGTTACCTCCTCGAGCAGTACTTC.

This clonotype was recorded at least ten times. This rearrangement joins TRBV9 to TRBJ2-5; 7 bases are shared with TRBD2. The V and J ends lost 0 bases and 4 bases, in that order; junction bases with no gene match: 9. The CDR3 length is 16 residues. Germline V gene lookup returns CDR1 SGDLS and CDR2 YYNGEE. In DNA form, the CDR3 reads TGTGCCAGCAGCGTAGTAGGGAGCGGGGAACGAGAGACCCAGTACTTC. Translating it yields CASSVVGSGERETQYF.

For this clonotype: This may come from a read error, since a much larger clone is one base off. This chain uses TRBV11-2 with TRBJ1-2, with 10 bases that match TRBD1. This CDR3 spans 15 amino acids. Per the germline V gene, CDR1 is SGHAT and CDR2 is FQNNGV. CDR3 coding DNA: TGTGCCAGCAGCGCCCGGGACAGGGGAAACTATGGCTACGCCTTC. It translates to CASSARDRGNYGYAF. The variable domain in full, with the rest retrieved from reference TRBV11-2 and TRBJ1-2, is EAGVAQSPRYKIIEKRQSVAFWCNPISGHATLYWYQQILGQGPKLLIQFQNNGVVDDSQLPKDRFSAERLKGVDSTLKIQPAKLEDSAVYLCASSARDRGNYGYAFGSGTRLTVV.

Notes on this clonotype: This clone may be a read error of a much larger clone one base away. This rearrangement joins TRBV7-9 to TRBJ2-1; D unresolved. V shed 1 base and J shed 13 bases, with 17 bases lying between them. CDR1 is SEHNR and CDR2 is FQNEAQ in the germline V gene (reference sequence). The CDR3 has 14 residues. This CDR3 reads CASSLDGPPETQFF. The CDR3 DNA sequence: TGTGCCAGCAGCTTAGACGGACCCCCAGAGACCCAGTTCTTC. Using reference TRBV7-9 and TRBJ2-1 for the parts outside the CDR3, the full variable domain is DTGVSQNPRHKITKRGQNVTFRCDPISEHNRLYWYRQTLGQGPEFLTYFQNEAQLEKSRLLSDRFSAERPKGSFSTLEIQRTEQGDSAMYLCASSLDGPPETQFFGPGTRLTVL.

In this sample, this clonotype turned up many times. A clone one base away is much larger, so this may be a read error. This chain links TRBV7-2 with TRBJ2-5, with a possible D match to TRBD2 (6 bases). This CDR3 has 14 amino acids. The V end was cut by 6 bases, the J end by 11 bases, with 22 bases between. CDR1 and CDR2 from the germline V gene are SGHTA and FQGNSA. The CDR3 DNA sequence: TGTGCCAGCAGTGGAGGGGCAGGGAGGAATGAGCAGTACTTC. Its translation is CASSGGAGRNEQYF.